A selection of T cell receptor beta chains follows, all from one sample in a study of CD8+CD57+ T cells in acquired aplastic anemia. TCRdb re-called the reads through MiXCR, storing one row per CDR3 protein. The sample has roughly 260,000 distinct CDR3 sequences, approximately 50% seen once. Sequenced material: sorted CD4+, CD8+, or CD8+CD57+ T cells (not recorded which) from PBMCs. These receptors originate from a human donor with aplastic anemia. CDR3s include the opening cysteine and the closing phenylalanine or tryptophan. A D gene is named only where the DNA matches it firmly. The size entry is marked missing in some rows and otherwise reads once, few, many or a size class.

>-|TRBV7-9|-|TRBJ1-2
TGTGCCAGCAGCCAAGAAGCAAGGGGTGACGGCTACACCTTC
CASSQEARGDGYTF
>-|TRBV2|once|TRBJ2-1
TGTGCCAGCAGTGGAGTTAATGAGCAGTTCTTC
CASSGVNEQFF
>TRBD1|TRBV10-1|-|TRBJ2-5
TGCGCCAGCAGTGAGAATTTAAGGACAGGGGGACGTCGGGCCCAGTACTTC
CASSENLRTGGRRAQYF
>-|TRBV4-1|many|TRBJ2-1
TGCGCCAGCAGCCAAGATGTTCCGGGGGATGAGCAGTTCTTC
CASSQDVPGDEQFF
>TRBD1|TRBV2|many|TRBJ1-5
TGTGCCAGCAGTGAGGGGATTTCTGGGACAGCCTCTAGCAATCAGCCCCAGCATTTT
CASSEGISGTASSNQPQHF
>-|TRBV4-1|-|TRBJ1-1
TGCGCCAGCAGCAACCTAGGGACGACCGCCTTGGTTGAAGCTTTCTTT
CASSNLGTTALVEAFF
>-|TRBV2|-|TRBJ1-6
TGCGCCAGCAGTGAGCGGCAGGGGTATTCACCCCTCCACTTT
CASSERQGYSPLHF
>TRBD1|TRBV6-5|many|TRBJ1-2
TGTGCCAGCATTAGACGGGACAGGGGTTTCTATGGCTACACCTTC
CASIRRDRGFYGYTF
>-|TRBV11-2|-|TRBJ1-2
TGTGCCAGCAGCTTACGCCCGGACAGCAAAACCTTC
CASSLRPDSKTF
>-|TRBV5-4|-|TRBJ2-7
TGTGCCAGCAGCCCCCGCCTGGACGGGGGTGAGCAGTACTTC
CASSPRLDGGEQYF
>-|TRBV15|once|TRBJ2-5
TGTGCCACCAGCAGGAGGAGGAGCGAGACCCAGTACTTC
CATSRRRSETQYF
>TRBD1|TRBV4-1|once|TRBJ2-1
TGCGCCAGCAGCCAGCTGACAGGGGGCTCCTGCAATGAGCAGTTCTTC
CASSQLTGGSCNEQFF
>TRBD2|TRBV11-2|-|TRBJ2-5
TGTGCCAGCAGCTTAGACCCCGGGACTAGGAAAGAGACCCAGTACTTC
CASSLDPGTRKETQYF
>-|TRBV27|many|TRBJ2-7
TGTGCCAGCAGTTTGCCGGACAGATCCTACGAGCAGTACTTC
CASSLPDRSYEQYF
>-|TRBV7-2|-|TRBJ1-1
TGTGCCAGCAGCACAGGACGGTCTGCTTTCTTT
CASSTGRSAFF
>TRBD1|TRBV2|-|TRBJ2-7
TGTGCCAGTTTATGGGGACAGTCCTACGAGCAGTACTTC
CASLWGQSYEQYF
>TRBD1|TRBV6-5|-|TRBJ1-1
TGTGCCAGCAGTCCCGGACAGGAAAACACTGAAGCTTTCTTT
CASSPGQENTEAFF
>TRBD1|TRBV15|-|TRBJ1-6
TGTGCCACCAGCAGGGGGGGACAGAATAATTCACCCCTCCACTTT
CATSRGGQNNSPLHF
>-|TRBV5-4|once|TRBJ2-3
TGTGCCAGCAGCTTGGAGACAGGTGGGGATACGCAGTATTTT
CASSLETGGDTQYF
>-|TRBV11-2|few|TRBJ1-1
TGTGCCAGCAGCTTAGAACTGGGGGCAATGAACACTGAAGCTTTCTTT
CASSLELGAMNTEAFF
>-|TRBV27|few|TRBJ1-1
TGTGCCAGCAGTTCGAGTAGGGCTGAAGCTTTCTTT
CASSSSRAEAFF
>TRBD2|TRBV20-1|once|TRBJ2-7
TGCAGTGCTAGAGACCCCTCGACTAGCGGGGGGAACTACGAGCAGTACTTC
CSARDPSTSGGNYEQYF
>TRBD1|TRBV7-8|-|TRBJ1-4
TGTGCCAGTTCTATCGGACAGGGCCTTAATGAAAAACTGTCTTTT
CASSIGQGLNEKLSF
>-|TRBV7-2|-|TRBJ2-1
TGTGCCAGCAGCTTAGGTGGTAGCATAAATGAGCAGTTCTTC
CASSLGGSINEQFF
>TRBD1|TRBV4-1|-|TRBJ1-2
TGCGCCAGCAGCCAAGATCAACAGGGGTTCTATGGCTACACCTTC
CASSQDQQGFYGYTF
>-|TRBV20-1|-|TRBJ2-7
TGCAGTGCTAGAGATTACGGGGTCTCCTACGAGCAGTACTTC
CSARDYGVSYEQYF
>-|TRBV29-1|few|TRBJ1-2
TGCAGCGTTGAGGACGGCGAGGGCTATGGCTACACCTTC
CSVEDGEGYGYTF
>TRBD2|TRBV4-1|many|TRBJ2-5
TGCGCCAGCAGCCAGACTAGCGGACAAGAGACCCAGTACTTC
CASSQTSGQETQYF
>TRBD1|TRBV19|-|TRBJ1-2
TGTGCCAGCAGCGACCGGGACAGGGCCCATCGGGGCTACACCTTC
CASSDRDRAHRGYTF
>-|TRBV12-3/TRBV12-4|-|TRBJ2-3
TGTGCCAGCAGCATTGACCCAGGGACAGATACGCAGTATTTT
CASSIDPGTDTQYF
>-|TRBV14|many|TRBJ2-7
TGTGCCAGCAGCCAAGAAGGTAGACTTCTCGACGAGCAGTACTTC
CASSQEGRLLDEQYF
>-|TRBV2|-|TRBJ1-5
TGTGCCAGCAGGGTGACATCCGACCAGCCCCAGCATTTT
CASRVTSDQPQHF
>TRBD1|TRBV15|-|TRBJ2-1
TGTGCCACCAGCCGGGACAGGGGTGGCTATGAGCAGTTCTTC
CATSRDRGGYEQFF
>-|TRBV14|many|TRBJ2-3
TGTGCCAGCAGCCACGGGGATACGCAGTATTTT
CASSHGDTQYF
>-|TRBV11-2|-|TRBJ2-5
TGTGCCAGCGGCAGTGACAGCACAAAGACCCAGTACTTC
CASGSDSTKTQYF
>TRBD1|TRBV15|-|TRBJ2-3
TGTGCCACCAGCGACCGACAGGGTGGGACAGATACGCAGTATTTT
CATSDRQGGTDTQYF
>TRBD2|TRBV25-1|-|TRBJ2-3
TGTGCCAGCAGTCTCCTAGCGGGAGCGGGCGATACGCAGTATTTT
CASSLLAGAGDTQYF
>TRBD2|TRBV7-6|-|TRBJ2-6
TGTGCCAGCAGTCTAGCGGGGGGGGAGTCTGGGGCCAACGTCCTGACTTTC
CASSLAGGESGANVLTF
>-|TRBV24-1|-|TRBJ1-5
TGTGCCACCAGTGACGGGGACGGGGGCGTTCAGCCCCAGCATTTT
CATSDGDGGVQPQHF
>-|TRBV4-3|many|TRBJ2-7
TGCGCCAGCAGCCAAACCGTTTCCTACGAGCAGTACTTC
CASSQTVSYEQYF
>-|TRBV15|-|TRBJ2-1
TGTGCCACCAGCAGAGGGCGGGACCCATACAATGAGCAGTTCTTC
CATSRGRDPYNEQFF